This T cell receptor (beta chain) came from a study of OX40 agonist ivuxolimab in advanced cancers. Study-wide background: Cohort: around 79% men, mean age about 60, aged about 20 to 79. General study results and limits: Expanded clones belonging to CD8+ T cells outnumbered, on average, those of CD4+.

With respect to this clone: Its specificity is unknown.

Sequenced by immunoSEQ multiplex PCR; TCRdb stores in-frame clones only, minus some. The sample carries around 50,000 clones, approximately 85% recorded once. The CDR3 spans 16 residues. V shed 4 bases, J shed 3 bases, and the junction held 7 bases outside the gene matches. From germline, CDR1 is MDHEN and CDR2 SYDVKM. The chain joins TRBV28 to TRBJ1-4; 8 bases fit TRBD1. This sequence originates from an adult with an advanced solid tumor such as melanoma, head and neck, liver or kidney cancer. The source was CD4+ or CD8+ T cells sorted from blood, collected in a trial of the OX40 agonist ivuxolimab. CDR3 DNA sequence: TGTGCCAGCAGTTCATCAGGGGGCTCGGCTAATGAAAAACTGTTTTTT. Its protein product is CASSSSGGSANEKLFF. Full variable domain (outside the CDR3, taken from reference TRBV28 and TRBJ1-4): DVKVTQSSRYLVKRTGEKVFLECVQDMDHENMFWYRQDPGLGLRLIYFSYDVKMKEKGDIPEGYSVSREKKERFSLILESASTNQTSMYLCASSSSGGSANEKLFFGSGTQLSVL.